These 20 T cell receptor beta chains came from one sample sequenced in a study of shared clonotypes between healthy human individuals. Assay used: immunoSEQ multiplex PCR; TCRdb lists only in-frame clones, some missing. The repertoire includes over 2 million clones, about 95% of them detected once, and 0.9% to 1.3% sits in the top ten. Positive CCR7 selection of CD45RO-negative cells yielded the naive CD8 cells, and terminally differentiated effector memory CD45RA+ cells were excluded. The sequencing sample was made of naive CD8+ T cells sorted from blood. The receptors stem from a man between 18 and 35 years old in good health.

The V gene is TRBV19, the J gene TRBJ1-5; 12 bases agree with TRBD1. The CDR3 spans 20 residues. The V gene's germline CDR1 is LNHDA and CDR2 SQIVND (reference sequence). Trimming at V came to 0 bases and at J to 0 bases, leaving 9 bases not matched to a gene. CDR3 nucleotide sequence: TGTGCCAGTAGTATAGATCCGGGACAGGGGGCGTTTCTTAGCAATCAGCCCCAGCATTTT. Translated: CASSIDPGQGAFLSNQPQHF.

This chain uses TRBV19 with TRBJ2-1, with 8 nucleotides matching TRBD1. CDR3 size: 15 residues. Germline loops: CDR1 LNHDA, CDR2 SQIVND (reference sequence). Unmatched junction bases numbered 6, after V lost 6 bases and J lost 2 bases. CDR3 sequence (DNA): TGTGCCAGTAGGCCGACAGGGGCGGCCTACAATGAGCAGTTCTTC. Translation: CASRPTGAAYNEQFF.

Concerning this clone: Other DNA sequences from this sample encode an identical CDR3 as well. The rearrangement joins TRBV19 to TRBJ2-7; D possibly matches TRBD1 or TRBD2 (5 bases each). Germline V CDR1 and CDR2: LNHDA, SQIVND (reference sequence). V lost 2 bases and J lost 3, with 11 bases in between. The CDR3 spans 14 residues. This chain's CDR3 is CASSIFPGSYEQYF. CDR3 DNA sequence: TGTGCCAGTAGTATATTTCCAGGGAGCTACGAGCAGTACTTC.

V and J are TRBV7-9 and TRBJ2-1, with D maybe TRBD2 (6 bases). The V gene's germline CDR1 is SEHNR and CDR2 FQNEAQ (reference sequence). Trimming removed 5 bases from V and 1 base from J, with 15 bases in between. This CDR3 contains 16 residues. CDR3 sequence (DNA): TGTGCCAGCAGCCATTGGAGGGCGGCTTCCTACAATGAGCAGTTCTTC. This sequence encodes CASSHWRAASYNEQFF. The whole variable domain, remainder taken from reference TRBV7-9 and TRBJ2-1, is DTGVSQNPRHKITKRGQNVTFRCDPISEHNRLYWYRQTLGQGPEFLTYFQNEAQLEKSRLLSDRFSAERPKGSFSTLEIQRTEQGDSAMYLCASSHWRAASYNEQFFGPGTRLTVL.

The gene calls are TRBV19 and TRBJ2-1; D is perhaps TRBD1 (6 bases). Germline-derived CDR1 and CDR2 are LNHDA and SQIVND (reference sequence). Trimming removed 5 bases from V and 2 bases from J, with 10 bases in between. The CDR3 consists of 14 residues. CDR3 bases: TGTGCCAGTAGTGAGCCAGGGGCCTACAATGAGCAGTTCTTC. It yields the protein CASSEPGAYNEQFF.

The chain employs TRBV5-1 and TRBJ2-7; D uncertain. Per germline, CDR1 SGHRS and CDR2 YFSETQ. V shed 4 bases and J shed 7 bases, with 9 bases lying between them. CDR3 length: 11 residues. The CDR3 DNA reads TGCGCCAGCAGCCCTGGAGTAGAGCAGTACTTC. This codes for CASSPGVEQYF.

This clone occurred once. This sample also contains other DNA sequences that code for the same CDR3. This chain joins TRBV6-1 and TRBJ2-7, with a tentative D call TRBD2 (6 bases). V dropped 4 bases and J dropped 3 bases, with 7 bases sitting between them. Looked up from germline, CDR1 is MNHNS and CDR2 is SASEGT. The CDR3 is 12 residues long. The DNA of the CDR3 is TGTGCCAGCAGTGCCGGGAGCTACGAGCAGTACTTC. Its translation is CASSAGSYEQYF.

The gene calls are TRBV11-2 and TRBJ2-1, with 13 nucleotides matching TRBD2. Per germline, CDR1 SGHAT and CDR2 FQNNGV. Trimming took 0 bases from V and 10 from J; bases not matched to a gene: 12. The CDR3 totals 18 residues. CDR3 nucleotide sequence: TGTGCCAGCAGCTTAGATACACTAGCGGGGGGGATGTTTAGGGAGCAGTTCTTC. Translated: CASSLDTLAGGMFREQFF.

Notes on this clone: The sample carries other DNA sequences with the same CDR3. The chain employs TRBV27 and TRBJ2-5; TRBD2 aligns across 9 bases. Germline V gene data show CDR1 as MNHEY and CDR2 as SMNVEV (reference sequence). V shed 5 bases and J 2 bases; nucleotides not matched to a gene: 6. The CDR3 runs to 15 residues. CDR3 sequence: CASSPGTSSQETQYF. The CDR3 DNA sequence: TGTGCCAGCAGTCCGGGGACTAGCTCTCAAGAGACCCAGTACTTC.

The genes are TRBV6-5 and TRBJ2-5; a possible D gene is TRBD2 (6 bases). There are 15 residues in the CDR3. Germline-derived CDR1 and CDR2 are MNHEY and SVGAGI. V was pared by 0 bases and J by 4 bases, with 12 bases between. Here the CDR3 DNA reads TGTGCCAGCAGTTACTCGTGGCAGGGAGGAGAGACCCAGTACTTC. Amino acid sequence: CASSYSWQGGETQYF.

In its sample, this clone was seen once. The chain employs TRBV13 and TRBJ2-3; tentatively, D is TRBD1 or TRBD2 (5 bases each). V was cut by 5 bases and J by 1 base, with 7 bases left in between. The germline gives CDR1 PRHDT, CDR2 FYEKMQ (reference sequence). The CDR3 consists of 13 residues. CDR3 coding DNA: TGTGCCAGCAGCCCGGGGCGCACAGATACGCAGTATTTT. This sequence encodes CASSPGRTDTQYF.

On this clone: Germline is not matched at one junction end, which may reflect a read error. V is TRBV7-7 and J is TRBJ2-1; possible D gene TRBD1, 5 bases. Germline CDR1 reads SSHAT; CDR2 reads FNYEAQ (reference sequence). The CDR3 consists of 13 residues. This CDR3 is CASSLAPGWGQFF. The CDR3 region has the DNA TGTGCTAGCAGCTTAGCCCCAGGGTGGGGGCAGTTCTTC.

The chain has TRBV7-8 and TRBJ1-5; D might be TRBD1 (5 bases). The CDR3 length is 16 residues. V lost 1 base to trimming and J lost 6 bases, with 16 bases between them. Germline V lookup: CDR1 SGHVS, CDR2 FQNEAQ. CDR3 DNA: TGTGCCAGCAGCTTAGGAATGCAGGGTTTGAGTCAGCCCCAGCATTTT. It specifies CASSLGMQGLSQPQHF.

This rearrangement joins TRBV7-9 to TRBJ1-2; D call uncertain. CDR3 length equals 15 residues. The V gene's germline CDR1 is SEHNR and CDR2 FQNEAQ (reference sequence). Trimming stripped 2 bases from V and 0 bases from J, with 10 bases between. The CDR3 nucleotides read TGTGCCAGCAGCTTACCCGCAGATACTAACTATGGCTACACCTTC. It specifies CASSLPADTNYGYTF.

Turning to this clone: The sample carries other DNA sequences with the same CDR3. The genes are TRBV7-9 and TRBJ2-7; TRBD1 might be the D (5 bases). V was clipped by 4 bases and J by 0 bases, with 7 bases between them. CDR1 and CDR2 (germline): SEHNR, FQNEAQ (reference sequence). This CDR3 spans 13 amino acids. In nucleotides, the CDR3 is TGTGCCAGCAGCTCGACAGTCTCCTACGAGCAGTACTTC. Translating it yields CASSSTVSYEQYF.

The chain links TRBV5-4 to TRBJ2-3, with D perhaps being TRBD1 or TRBD2 (5 bases each). Deletions cut 4 bases from V and 6 bases from J, with 15 bases between. Per the germline V gene, CDR1 is SGHNT and CDR2 is YYREEE (reference sequence). The CDR3 contains 14 residues. This chain's CDR3 is CASSARGPGDTQYF. The CDR3, as DNA: TGTGCCAGCAGCGCCCGGGGACCGGGGGATACGCAGTATTTT.

The gene calls are TRBV7-2 and TRBJ2-3; D ambiguous. V was shortened by 1 base and J by 2 bases, with 10 bases between the two germline ends. From germline, CDR1 is SGHTA and CDR2 FQGNSA. This CDR3 region has 15 residues. The DNA of the CDR3 is TGTGCCAGCAGCTTAGTGGGTCCGAACACAGATACGCAGTATTTT. This codes for CASSLVGPNTDTQYF.

The genes are TRBV4-3 and TRBJ2-3; D remains unclear. Trimming pared 0 bases from V and 4 bases from J, leaving 8 bases between. Germline V CDR1 and CDR2: LGHNA, YSLEER. This CDR3 has 14 residues. The DNA of the CDR3 is TGCGCCAGCAGCCAAGATCTTATGCCAGATACGCAGTATTTT. Protein: CASSQDLMPDTQYF.

This rearrangement joins TRBV28 to TRBJ2-7; D may be TRBD1 (6 bases). Germline CDR1 and CDR2: MDHEN and SYDVKM. V gave up 3 bases and J gave up 2 bases, with 11 bases separating them. CDR3 length equals 14 residues. The CDR3 bases are TGTGCCAGCAGTTTTGGACAGTCCACCTACGAGCAGTACTTC. As protein: CASSFGQSTYEQYF.

A remark on this clone: The germline gene is not matched at one end of the junction; a read error may be the cause. The J gene is TRBJ2-3, the V gene TRBV7-6, with D hard to call. Germline V gene lookup returns CDR1 SGHVS and CDR2 FNYEAQ. This CDR3 contains 14 residues. The CDR3 DNA follows: TGCGCCAGCAGCTTAGGAGCCATCACAGATACGCAGTATTTT. Residues: CASSLGAITDTQYF.